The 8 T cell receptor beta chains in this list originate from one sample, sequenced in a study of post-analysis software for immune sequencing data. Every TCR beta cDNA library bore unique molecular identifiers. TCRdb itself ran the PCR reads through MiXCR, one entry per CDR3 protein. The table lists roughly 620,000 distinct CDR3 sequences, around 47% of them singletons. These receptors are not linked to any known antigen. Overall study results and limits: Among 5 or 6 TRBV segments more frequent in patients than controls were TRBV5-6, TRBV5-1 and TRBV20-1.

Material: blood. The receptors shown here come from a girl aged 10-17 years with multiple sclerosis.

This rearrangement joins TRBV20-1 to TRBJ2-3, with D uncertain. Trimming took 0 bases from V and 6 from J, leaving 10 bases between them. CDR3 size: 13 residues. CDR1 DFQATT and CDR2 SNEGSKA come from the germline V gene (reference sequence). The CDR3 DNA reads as TGCAGTGCTAGAGATCCTCGGGCGGATACGCAGTATTTT. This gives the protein CSARDPRADTQYF.

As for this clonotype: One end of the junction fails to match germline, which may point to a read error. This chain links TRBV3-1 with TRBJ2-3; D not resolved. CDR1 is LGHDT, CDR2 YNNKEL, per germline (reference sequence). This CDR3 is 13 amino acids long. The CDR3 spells CASRQGTADTQYF. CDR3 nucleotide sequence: TGTGCCAGCAGACAAGGTACTGCAGATACGCAGTATTTT.

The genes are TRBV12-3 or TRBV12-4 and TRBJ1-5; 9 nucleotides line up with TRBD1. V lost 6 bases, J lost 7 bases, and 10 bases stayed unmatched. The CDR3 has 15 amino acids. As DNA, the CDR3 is TGTGCCAGCAGAACCGGACAGGGGACAAACCAGCCCCAGCATTTT. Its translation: CASRTGQGTNQPQHF.

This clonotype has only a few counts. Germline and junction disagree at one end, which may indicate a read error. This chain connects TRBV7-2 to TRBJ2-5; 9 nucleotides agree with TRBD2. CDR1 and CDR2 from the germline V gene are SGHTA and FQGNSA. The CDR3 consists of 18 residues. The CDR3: CASSLAWGTAGGQESQYF. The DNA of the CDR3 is TGTGCCAGCAGCTTAGCGTGGGGGACGGCGGGGGGGCAAGAGTCCCAGTACTTC.

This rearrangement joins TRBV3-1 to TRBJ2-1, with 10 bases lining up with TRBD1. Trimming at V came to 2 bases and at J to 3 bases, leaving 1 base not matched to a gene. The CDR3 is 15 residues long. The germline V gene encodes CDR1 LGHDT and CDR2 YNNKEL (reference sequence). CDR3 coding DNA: TGTGCCAGCAGCCAAAGGACAGGGGGCTACAATGAGCAGTTCTTC. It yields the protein CASSQRTGGYNEQFF.

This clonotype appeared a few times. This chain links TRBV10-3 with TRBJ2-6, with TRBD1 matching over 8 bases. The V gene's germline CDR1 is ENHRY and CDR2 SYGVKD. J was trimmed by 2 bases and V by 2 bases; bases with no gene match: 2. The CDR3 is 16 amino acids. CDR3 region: CAISEDRGTGANVLTF. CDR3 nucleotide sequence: TGTGCCATCAGTGAGGACAGGGGAACTGGGGCCAACGTCCTGACTTTC.

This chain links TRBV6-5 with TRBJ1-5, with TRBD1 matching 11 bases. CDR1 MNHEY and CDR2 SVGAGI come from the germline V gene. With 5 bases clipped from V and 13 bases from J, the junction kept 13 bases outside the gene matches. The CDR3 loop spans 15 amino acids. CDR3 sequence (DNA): TGTGCCAGCAGTCCCACCGGGACAGGGGGAGATTGGCAGCATTTT. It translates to CASSPTGTGGDWQHF.

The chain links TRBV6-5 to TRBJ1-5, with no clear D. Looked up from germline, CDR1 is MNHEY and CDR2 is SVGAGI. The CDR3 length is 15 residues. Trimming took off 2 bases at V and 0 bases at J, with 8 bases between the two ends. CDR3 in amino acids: CASSYAEDSNQPQHF. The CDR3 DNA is TGTGCCAGCAGTTACGCGGAGGATAGCAATCAGCCCCAGCATTTT.